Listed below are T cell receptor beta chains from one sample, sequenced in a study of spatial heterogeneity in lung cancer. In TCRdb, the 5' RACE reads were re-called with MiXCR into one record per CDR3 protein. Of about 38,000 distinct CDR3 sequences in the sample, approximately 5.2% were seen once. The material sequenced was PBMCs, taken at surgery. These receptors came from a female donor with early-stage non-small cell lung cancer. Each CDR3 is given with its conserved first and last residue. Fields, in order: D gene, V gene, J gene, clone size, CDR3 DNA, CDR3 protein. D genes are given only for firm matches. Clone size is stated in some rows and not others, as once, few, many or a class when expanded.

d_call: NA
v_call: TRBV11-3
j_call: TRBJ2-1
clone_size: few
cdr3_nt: TGTGCCAGCAGCTTAGGGCTCTGGGGGACGGACTACAATGAGCAGTTCTTC
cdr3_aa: CASSLGLWGTDYNEQFF

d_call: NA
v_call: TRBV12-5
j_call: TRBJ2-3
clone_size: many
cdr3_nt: TGTGCTAGTGGTTTGCCCCGGAGGGGGGGGTCAGATACGCAGTATTTT
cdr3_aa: CASGLPRRGGSDTQYF

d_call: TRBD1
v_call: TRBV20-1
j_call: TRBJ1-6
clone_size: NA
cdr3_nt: TGCAGTGCTAGGGACAGGGGGCGACCCTATAATTCACCCCTCCACTTT
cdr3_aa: CSARDRGRPYNSPLHF

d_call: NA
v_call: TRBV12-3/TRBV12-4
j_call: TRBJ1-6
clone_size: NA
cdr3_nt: TGTGCCAGCAGTTTTACGGCCCTGGATTCACCCCTCCACTTT
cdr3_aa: CASSFTALDSPLHF

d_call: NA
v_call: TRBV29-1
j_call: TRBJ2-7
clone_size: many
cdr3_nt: TGCAGCGTTGAATGGTCCAGGGACGAGCAGTACTTC
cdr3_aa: CSVEWSRDEQYF

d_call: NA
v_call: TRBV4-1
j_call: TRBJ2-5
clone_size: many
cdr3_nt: TGCGCCAGCAGCTCTTACAAGAGGAACGCGGAGACCCAGTACTTC
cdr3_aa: CASSSYKRNAETQYF

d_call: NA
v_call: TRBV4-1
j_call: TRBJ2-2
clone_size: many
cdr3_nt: TGCGCCAGCAGCGAAGCGCAGGCTAGACTCGGCGGGGAGCTGTTTTTT
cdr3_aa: CASSEAQARLGGELFF

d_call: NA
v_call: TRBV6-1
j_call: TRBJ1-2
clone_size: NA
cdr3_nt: TGTGCCAGCAGCGTAGTGGGGACCTATGGCTACACCTTC
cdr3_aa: CASSVVGTYGYTF

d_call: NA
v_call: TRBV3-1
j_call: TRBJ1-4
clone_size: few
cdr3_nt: TGTGCCAGCAGCCGCGGGGTATGGACTAATGAAAAACTGTTTTTT
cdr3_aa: CASSRGVWTNEKLFF

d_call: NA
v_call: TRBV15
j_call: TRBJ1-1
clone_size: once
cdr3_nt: TGTGCCACCAGCAGAGATCCCCTGATGAACACTGAAGCTTTCTTT
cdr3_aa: CATSRDPLMNTEAFF